This TCR beta chain was retrieved from a study of T-cell memory formation after mild COVID-19. Study-wide results and caveats: Contracting clones, day 15 to 85, had balanced CD4/CD8, and later expanders favored CD4+. There were some responding clones in pre-infection memory, which suggested that cross-reactive memory had joined.

The 5'RACE method, run with constant-segment primers, produced TCR alpha and TCR beta cDNA libraries (carrying sample barcodes and UMIs). MiXCR, run by TCRdb on the 5' RACE reads, gives a single entry per CDR3 protein. The table lists under 250,000 distinct CDR3 sequences, roughly 15% of them singletons. A note on this clonotype: Antigen: not known.

CDR1 and CDR2 (germline): SGHAT, FQDESV (reference sequence). CDR3 length: 16 residues. Trimming took 1 base from V and 0 from J, leaving 10 bases between them. The V and J genes are TRBV11-1 and TRBJ2-1; D is ambiguous. Sequenced: PBMCs or a T cell subset sorted from them (not recorded which). The clonotype was recovered from an adult woman who had mild COVID-19 (a few samples of this study predate the infection). Cell type and time point are not known. The CDR3: CASSLEPESSYNEQFF. The CDR3 DNA is TGTGCCAGCAGCTTAGAGCCGGAAAGCTCCTACAATGAGCAGTTCTTC.